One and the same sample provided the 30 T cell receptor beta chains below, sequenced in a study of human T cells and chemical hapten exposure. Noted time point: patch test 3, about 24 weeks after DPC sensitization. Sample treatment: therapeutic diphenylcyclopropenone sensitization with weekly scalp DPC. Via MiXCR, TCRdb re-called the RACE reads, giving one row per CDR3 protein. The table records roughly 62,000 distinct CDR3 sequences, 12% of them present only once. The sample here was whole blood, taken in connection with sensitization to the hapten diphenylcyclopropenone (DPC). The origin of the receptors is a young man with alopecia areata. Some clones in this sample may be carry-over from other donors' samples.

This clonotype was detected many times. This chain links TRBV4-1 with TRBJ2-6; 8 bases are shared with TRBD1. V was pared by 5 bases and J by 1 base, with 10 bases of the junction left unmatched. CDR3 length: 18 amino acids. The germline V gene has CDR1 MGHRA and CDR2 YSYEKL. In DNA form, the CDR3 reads TGCGCCAGCAGCTCCCCCGGGACAGGACCGTCTGGGGCCAACGTCCTGACTTTC. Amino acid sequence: CASSSPGTGPSGANVLTF.

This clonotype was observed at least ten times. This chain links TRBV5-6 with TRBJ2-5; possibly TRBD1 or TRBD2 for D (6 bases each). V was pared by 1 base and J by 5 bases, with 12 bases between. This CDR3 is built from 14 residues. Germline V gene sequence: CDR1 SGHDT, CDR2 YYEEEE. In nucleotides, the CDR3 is TGTGCCAGCAGCTTGTACGGGGGCGATGAGACCCAGTACTTC. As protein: CASSLYGGDETQYF. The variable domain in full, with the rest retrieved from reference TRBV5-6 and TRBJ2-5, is DAGVTQSPTHLIKTRGQQVTLRCSPKSGHDTVSWYQQALGQGPQFIFQYYEEEERQRGNFPDRFSGHQFPNYSSELNVNALLLGDSALYLCASSLYGGDETQYFGPGTRLLVL.

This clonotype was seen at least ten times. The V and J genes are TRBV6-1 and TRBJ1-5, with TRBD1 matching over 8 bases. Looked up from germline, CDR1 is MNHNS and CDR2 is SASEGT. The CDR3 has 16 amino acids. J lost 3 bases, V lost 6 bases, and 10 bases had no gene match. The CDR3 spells CASRITQGGNNQPQHF. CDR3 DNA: TGTGCCAGCAGGATAACACAGGGGGGGAACAATCAGCCCCAGCATTTT.

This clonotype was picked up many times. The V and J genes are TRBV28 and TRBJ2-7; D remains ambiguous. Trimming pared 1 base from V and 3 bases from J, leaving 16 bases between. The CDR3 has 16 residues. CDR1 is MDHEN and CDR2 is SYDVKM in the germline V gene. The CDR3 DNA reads TGTGCCAGCAGTTTATATCCTGACAACCTACACTACGAGCAGTACTTC. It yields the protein CASSLYPDNLHYEQYF.

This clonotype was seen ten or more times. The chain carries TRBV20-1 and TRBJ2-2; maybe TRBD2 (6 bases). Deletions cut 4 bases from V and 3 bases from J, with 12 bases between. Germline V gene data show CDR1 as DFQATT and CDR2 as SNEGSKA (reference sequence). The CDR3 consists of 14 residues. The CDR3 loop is CSAMDWRDTGELFF. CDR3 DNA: TGCAGTGCTATGGACTGGAGGGACACCGGGGAGCTGTTTTTT.

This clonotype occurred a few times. The chain's CDR3 is CASSPLVPGLAEQPQHF. Here the CDR3 DNA reads TGTGCCAGCTCACCATTGGTTCCGGGACTCGCGGAGCAGCCCCAGCATTTT. V is TRBV18 and J is TRBJ1-5; D is perhaps TRBD1 (5 bases). V was trimmed by 2 bases and J by 7 bases, leaving 21 bases between them. Germline lookup yields CDR1 KGHSH and CDR2 LQKENI. CDR3 length: 17 amino acids.

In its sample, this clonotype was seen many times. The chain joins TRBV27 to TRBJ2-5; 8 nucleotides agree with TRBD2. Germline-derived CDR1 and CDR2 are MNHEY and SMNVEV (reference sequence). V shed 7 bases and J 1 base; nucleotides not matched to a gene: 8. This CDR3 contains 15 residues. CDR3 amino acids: CASTPAGGTQETQYF. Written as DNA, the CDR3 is TGTGCCAGCACCCCCGCGGGGGGCACCCAAGAGACCCAGTACTTC.

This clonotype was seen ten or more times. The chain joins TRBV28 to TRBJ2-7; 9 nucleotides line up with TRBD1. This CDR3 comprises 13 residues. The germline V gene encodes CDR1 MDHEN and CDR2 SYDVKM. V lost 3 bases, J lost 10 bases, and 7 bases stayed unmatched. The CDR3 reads CASSFGTGSYQYF. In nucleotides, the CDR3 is TGTGCCAGCAGTTTCGGGACAGGGTCTTACCAGTACTTC.

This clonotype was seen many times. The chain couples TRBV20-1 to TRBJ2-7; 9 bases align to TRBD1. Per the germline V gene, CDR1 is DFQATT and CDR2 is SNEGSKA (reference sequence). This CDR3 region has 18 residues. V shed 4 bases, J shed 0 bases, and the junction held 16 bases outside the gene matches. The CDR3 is CSATEGGQGGFSSYEQYF. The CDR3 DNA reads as TGCAGTGCTACAGAGGGGGGACAGGGTGGTTTTAGCTCCTACGAGCAGTACTTC.

The CDR3: CATSIWGGTEAFF. CDR3 in DNA: TGTGCCACCAGCATCTGGGGTGGCACTGAAGCTTTCTTT. The V call is TRBV15, the J call TRBJ1-1, with D unresolved. This CDR3 spans 13 amino acids. Trimming took 4 bases from V and 4 from J, leaving 10 bases between them. The germline V gene has CDR1 LNHNV and CDR2 YYDKDF (reference sequence).

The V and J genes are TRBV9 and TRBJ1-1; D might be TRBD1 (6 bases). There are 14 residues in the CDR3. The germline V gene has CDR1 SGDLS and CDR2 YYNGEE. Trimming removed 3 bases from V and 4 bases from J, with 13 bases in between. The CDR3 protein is CASSETGGRTEAFF. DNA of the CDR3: TGTGCCAGCAGCGAGACAGGAGGCCGCACTGAAGCTTTCTTT.

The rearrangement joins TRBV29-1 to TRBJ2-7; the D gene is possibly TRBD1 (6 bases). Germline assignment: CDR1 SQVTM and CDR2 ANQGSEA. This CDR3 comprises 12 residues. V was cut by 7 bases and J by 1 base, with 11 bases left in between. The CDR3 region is CSAEGDSYEQYF. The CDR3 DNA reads TGCAGCGCCGAGGGGGATTCCTACGAGCAGTACTTC.

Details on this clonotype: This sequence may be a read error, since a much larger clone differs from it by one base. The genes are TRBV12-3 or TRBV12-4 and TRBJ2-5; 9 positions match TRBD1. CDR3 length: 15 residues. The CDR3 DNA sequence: TGTGCCTGCAGCCTCGTACGGGACAGGGCAGAGACCCAGTACTTC. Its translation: CACSLVRDRAETQYF.

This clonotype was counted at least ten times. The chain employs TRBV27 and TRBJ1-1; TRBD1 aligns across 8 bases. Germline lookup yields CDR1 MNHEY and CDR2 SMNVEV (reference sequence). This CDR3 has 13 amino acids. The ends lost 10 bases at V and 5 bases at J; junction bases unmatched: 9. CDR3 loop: CATRQGLRTEAFF. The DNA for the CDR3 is TGTGCCACCCGACAGGGGCTCCGTACTGAAGCTTTCTTT.

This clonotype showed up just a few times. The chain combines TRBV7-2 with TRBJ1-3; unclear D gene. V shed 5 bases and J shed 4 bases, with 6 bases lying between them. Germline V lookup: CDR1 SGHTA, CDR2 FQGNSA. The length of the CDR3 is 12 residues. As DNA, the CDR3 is TGTGCCAGCAGCCCCGACGGAAACACCATATATTTT. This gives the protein CASSPDGNTIYF.

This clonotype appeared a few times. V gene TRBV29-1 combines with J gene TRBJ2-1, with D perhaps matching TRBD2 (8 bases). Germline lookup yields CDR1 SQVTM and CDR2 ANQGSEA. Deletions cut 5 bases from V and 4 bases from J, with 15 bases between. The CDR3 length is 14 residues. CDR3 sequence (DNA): TGCAGCGTTCCGGGAGGGGGCCGATACAATGAGCAGTTCTTC. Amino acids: CSVPGGGRYNEQFF.

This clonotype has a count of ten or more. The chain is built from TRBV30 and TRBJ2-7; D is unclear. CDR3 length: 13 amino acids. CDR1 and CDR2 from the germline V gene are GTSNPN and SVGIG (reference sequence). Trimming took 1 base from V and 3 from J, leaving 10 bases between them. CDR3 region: CAWSGAPVYEQYF. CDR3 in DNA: TGTGCCTGGAGTGGGGCCCCGGTCTACGAGCAGTACTTC. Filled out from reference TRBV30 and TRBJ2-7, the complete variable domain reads SQTIHQWPATLVQPVGSPLSLECTVEGTSNPNLYWYRQAAGRGLQLLFYSVGIGQISSEVPQNLSASRPQDRQFILSSKKLLLSDSGFYLCAWSGAPVYEQYFGPGTRLTVT.

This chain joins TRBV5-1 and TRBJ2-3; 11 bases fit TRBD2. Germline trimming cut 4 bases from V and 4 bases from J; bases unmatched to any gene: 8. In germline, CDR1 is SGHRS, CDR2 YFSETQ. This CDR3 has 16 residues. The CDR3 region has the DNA TGCGCCAGCAGCCAACTAGCGGGGGAGTTCGCAGATACGCAGTATTTT. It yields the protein CASSQLAGEFADTQYF.

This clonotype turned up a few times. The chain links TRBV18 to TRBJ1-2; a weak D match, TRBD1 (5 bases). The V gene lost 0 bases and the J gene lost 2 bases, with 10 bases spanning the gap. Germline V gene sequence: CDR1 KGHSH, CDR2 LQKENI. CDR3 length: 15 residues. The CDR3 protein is CASSPPGLANYGYTF. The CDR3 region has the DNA TGTGCCAGCTCACCACCGGGACTAGCCAACTATGGCTACACCTTC.

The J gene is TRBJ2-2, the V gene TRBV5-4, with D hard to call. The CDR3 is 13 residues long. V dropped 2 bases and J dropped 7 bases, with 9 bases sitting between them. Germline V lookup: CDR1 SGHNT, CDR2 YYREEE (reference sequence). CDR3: CASSFEWVGELFF. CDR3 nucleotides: TGTGCCAGCAGCTTTGAATGGGTCGGGGAGCTGTTTTTT.

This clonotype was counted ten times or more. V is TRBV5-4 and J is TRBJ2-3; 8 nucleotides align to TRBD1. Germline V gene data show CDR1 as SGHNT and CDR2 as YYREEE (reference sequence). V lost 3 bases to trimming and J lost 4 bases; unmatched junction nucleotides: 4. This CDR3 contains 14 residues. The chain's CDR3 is CASSSGQGPDTQYF. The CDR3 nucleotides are TGTGCCAGCAGCTCCGGACAGGGCCCAGATACGCAGTATTTT.

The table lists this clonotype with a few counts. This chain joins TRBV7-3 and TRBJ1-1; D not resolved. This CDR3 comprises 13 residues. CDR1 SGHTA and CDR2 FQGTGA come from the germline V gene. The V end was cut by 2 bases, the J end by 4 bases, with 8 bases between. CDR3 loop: CASSLRMSTEAFF. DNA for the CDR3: TGTGCCAGCAGCTTACGAATGTCCACTGAAGCTTTCTTT.

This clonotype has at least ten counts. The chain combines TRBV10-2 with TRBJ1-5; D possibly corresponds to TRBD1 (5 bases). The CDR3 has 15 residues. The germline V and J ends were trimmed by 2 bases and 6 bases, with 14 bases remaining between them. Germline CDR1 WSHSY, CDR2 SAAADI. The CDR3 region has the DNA TGCGCCAGCAGTGAGGGGGCAGGGCAACGTCAGCCCCAGCATTTT. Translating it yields CASSEGAGQRQPQHF.

The CDR3 is CASSLFSPWSTGELFF. The DNA for the CDR3 is TGTGCCAGCAGCTTATTTTCCCCTTGGAGCACCGGGGAGCTGTTTTTT. The chain uses TRBV11-3 and TRBJ2-2; D call uncertain. Germline loops: CDR1 SGHNT, CDR2 YENEEA. The CDR3 length is 16 residues. With 2 bases removed from V and 4 bases from J, the gap between germline ends came to 14 bases.

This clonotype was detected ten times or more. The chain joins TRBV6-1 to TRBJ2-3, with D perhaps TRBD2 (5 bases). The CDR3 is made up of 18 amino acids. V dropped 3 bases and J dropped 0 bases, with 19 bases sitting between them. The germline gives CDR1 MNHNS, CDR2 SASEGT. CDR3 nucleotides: TGTGCCAGCAGTGATAGAGCAGTCTCCAGGACTAGCACAGATACGCAGTATTTT. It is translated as CASSDRAVSRTSTDTQYF.

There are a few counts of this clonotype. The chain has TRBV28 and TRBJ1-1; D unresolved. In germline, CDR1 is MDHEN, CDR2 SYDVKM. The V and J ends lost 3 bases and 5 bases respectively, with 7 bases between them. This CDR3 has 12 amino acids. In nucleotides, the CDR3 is TGTGCCAGCAGTTTCTCCTCAACTGAAGCTTTCTTT. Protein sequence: CASSFSSTEAFF.

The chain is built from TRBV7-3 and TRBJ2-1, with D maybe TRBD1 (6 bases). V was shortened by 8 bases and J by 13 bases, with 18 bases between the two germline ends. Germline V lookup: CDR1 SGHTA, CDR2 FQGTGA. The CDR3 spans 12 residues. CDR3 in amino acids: CASGDRQEVQFF. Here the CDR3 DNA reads TGTGCCAGCGGGGACCGACAGGAGGTTCAGTTCTTC. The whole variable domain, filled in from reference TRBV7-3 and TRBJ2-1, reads GAGVSQTPSNKVTEKGKYVELRCDPISGHTALYWYRQSLGQGPEFLIYFQGTGAADDSGLPNDRFFAVRPEGSVSTLKIQRTERGDSAVYLCASGDRQEVQFFGPGTRLTVL.

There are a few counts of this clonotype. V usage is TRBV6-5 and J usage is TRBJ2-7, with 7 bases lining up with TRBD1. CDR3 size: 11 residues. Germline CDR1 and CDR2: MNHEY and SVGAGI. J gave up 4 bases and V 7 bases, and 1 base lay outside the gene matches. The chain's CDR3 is CASNRGYEQYF. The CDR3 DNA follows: TGTGCCAGCAACAGGGGTTACGAGCAGTACTTC.

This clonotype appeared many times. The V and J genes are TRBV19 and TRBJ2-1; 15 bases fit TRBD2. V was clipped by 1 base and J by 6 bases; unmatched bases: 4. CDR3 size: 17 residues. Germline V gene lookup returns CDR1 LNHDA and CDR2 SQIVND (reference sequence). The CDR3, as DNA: TGTGCCAGTAGTATAGCAGGACTAGCGGGGGGGCGCAATGAGCAGTTCTTC. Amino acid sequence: CASSIAGLAGGRNEQFF.

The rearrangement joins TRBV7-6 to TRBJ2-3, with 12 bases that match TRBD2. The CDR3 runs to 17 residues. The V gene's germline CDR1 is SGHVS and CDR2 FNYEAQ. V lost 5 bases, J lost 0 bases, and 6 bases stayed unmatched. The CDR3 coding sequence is TGTGCCAGCAGCGACGGGACTAGCGGGCGTAGCACAGATACGCAGTATTTT. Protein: CASSDGTSGRSTDTQYF.